This record looks at one TCR beta chain sequence and its context. Sequencing used immunoSEQ multiplex PCR; TCRdb keeps in-frame clones, though not all of them. The sample lists some 71,000 clones, just under 85% seen once, with about 13% in the top ten. This specimen comes from a study of T cells in localized non-small cell lung cancer. This CDR3 region has 16 residues. Trimming took 4 bases from V and 7 from J, leaving 22 bases between them. The germline V gene encodes CDR1 MNHEY and CDR2 SMNVEV (reference sequence). Sample: peripheral blood, taken before any cancer treatment. The clonotype was recovered from an older female donor with stage I lung adenocarcinoma. This chain uses TRBV27 with TRBJ2-5; tentative D call: TRBD1 (6 bases). The CDR3 loop reads CASSSAKQQGLGTQYF. In DNA, the CDR3 is TGTGCCAGCAGTTCAGCGAAACAACAGGGTTTAGGGACCCAGTACTTC.